Below, 28 T cell receptor beta chains from the same sample are listed, as sequenced in a study of T cells in localized non-small cell lung cancer. Data came from immunoSEQ multiplex PCR; TCRdb stores just in-frame clones and leaves some out. Of more than 30,000 clones listed, nearly 90% are singletons. The material was peripheral blood mononuclear cells, obtained before any cancer treatment. The receptors were sampled from a woman aged 35 to 70 with stage III lung adenocarcinoma.

V is TRBV5-1 and J is TRBJ2-2; unclear D gene. The germline V and J ends were trimmed by 4 bases and 2 bases, with 6 bases remaining between them. CDR1 SGHRS and CDR2 YFSETQ come from the germline V gene. The CDR3 contains 13 residues. The CDR3 region is CASSDINTGELFF. The CDR3, as DNA: TGCGCCAGCAGCGACATTAACACCGGGGAGCTGTTTTTT.

This clone appeared a single time. This chain joins TRBV19 and TRBJ1-5, with a possible D match to TRBD1 (5 bases). This CDR3 region has 13 residues. Trimming took 3 bases from V and 10 from J, leaving 13 bases between them. Per the germline V gene, CDR1 is LNHDA and CDR2 is SQIVND (reference sequence). This chain's CDR3 is CASSILMGQPQHF. The CDR3 nucleotides read TGTGCCAGTAGTATCTTAATGGGGCAACCCCAGCATTTT.

The chain carries TRBV19 and TRBJ1-2; D call uncertain. This CDR3 is 14 amino acids long. From germline, CDR1 is LNHDA and CDR2 SQIVND (reference sequence). Deletions cut 5 bases from V and 1 base from J, with 11 bases between. The CDR3 bases are TGTGCCAGTAGTGCGCAAGAGGGTAACTATGGCTACACCTTC. Translation: CASSAQEGNYGYTF.

The rearrangement joins TRBV7-2 to TRBJ2-3; TRBD2 agrees at 16 bases. This CDR3 comprises 17 residues. CDR1 and CDR2 from the germline V gene are SGHTA and FQGNSA. V was pared by 5 bases and J by 5 bases, with 7 bases of the junction left unmatched. The chain's CDR3 is CASSPGLAGGRIDTQYF. The CDR3 bases are TGTGCCAGCAGCCCGGGACTAGCGGGGGGGCGAATAGATACGCAGTATTTT.

The chain joins TRBV7-8 to TRBJ2-3; 12 bases line up with TRBD2. Germline V gene lookup returns CDR1 SGHVS and CDR2 FQNEAQ. The CDR3 consists of 20 residues. With V trimmed by 1 base and J by 4 bases, 15 bases remained unmatched. The CDR3 is CASSLDGTSGSRWPPDTQYF. The CDR3 DNA reads TGTGCCAGCAGCTTAGACGGGACTAGCGGGTCGAGGTGGCCCCCAGATACGCAGTATTTT. Full variable domain (rest looked up from reference TRBV7-8 and TRBJ2-3): GAGVSQSPRYKVAKRGQDVALRCDPISGHVSLFWYQQALGQGPEFLTYFQNEAQLDKSGLPSDRFFAERPEGSVSTLKIQRTQQEDSAVYLCASSLDGTSGSRWPPDTQYFGPGTRLTVL.

V is TRBV6-5 and J is TRBJ2-2; possibly TRBD2 for D (5 bases). Germline loops: CDR1 MNHEY, CDR2 SVGAGI. V lost 0 bases to trimming and J lost 6 bases, with 5 bases between them. The CDR3 is 13 amino acids. The CDR3 DNA is TGTGCCAGCAGTTACTCGAGGGCCGGGGAGCTGTTTTTT. Its protein is CASSYSRAGELFF.

The rearrangement links TRBV29-1 to TRBJ2-3; TRBD1 matches at 9 bases. The CDR3 covers 14 residues. The germline gives CDR1 SQVTM, CDR2 ANQGSEA. V lost 7 bases to trimming and J lost 2 bases; unmatched junction nucleotides: 7. The CDR3, as DNA: TGCAGCGCCGAGGGACAGGGCTACACAGATACGCAGTATTTT. Translated, it gives CSAEGQGYTDTQYF.

The chain is built from TRBV7-2 and TRBJ2-3, with a tentative D call TRBD2 (6 bases). This CDR3 contains 14 residues. Germline values: CDR1 SGHTA, CDR2 FQGNSA. V lost 0 bases and J lost 3, with 7 bases in between. DNA for the CDR3: TGTGCCAGCAGCTTAGCGGGGAGGACAGATACGCAGTATTTT. Protein: CASSLAGRTDTQYF. Full variable domain (remainder filled in from reference TRBV7-2 and TRBJ2-3): GAGVSQSPSNKVTEKGKDVELRCDPISGHTALYWYRQSLGQGLEFLIYFQGNSAPDKSGLPSDRFSAERTGGSVSTLTIQRTQQEDSAVYLCASSLAGRTDTQYFGPGTRLTVL.

CDR3 coding DNA: TGTGCCAGCAGTGGACAGGGGGCGAGATACGGCTACACCTTC. It is translated as CASSGQGARYGYTF. V usage is TRBV6-6 and J usage is TRBJ1-2, with 11 bases lining up with TRBD1. Germline assignment: CDR1 MNHNY and CDR2 SVGAGI (reference sequence). The CDR3 runs to 14 residues. With 5 bases clipped from V and 8 bases from J, the junction kept 7 bases outside the gene matches.

This chain joins TRBV30 and TRBJ1-1; D is undetermined. The CDR3 is 16 amino acids. Per the germline V gene, CDR1 is GTSNPN and CDR2 is SVGIG (reference sequence). V lost 0 bases and J 0 bases, leaving 14 bases between the germline ends. The DNA for the CDR3 is TGTGCCTGGAGTGTTAAGGGTGGCGCTTTGAACACTGAAGCTTTCTTT. It specifies CAWSVKGGALNTEAFF.

V gene TRBV7-2 combines with J gene TRBJ2-5; 8 positions agree with TRBD2. The CDR3 is 13 residues long. Losses at the gene ends were 3 bases for V and 4 bases for J; bases not matched to a gene: 1. Germline assignment: CDR1 SGHTA and CDR2 FQGNSA. CDR3 region: CASSFAGGETQYF. CDR3 DNA: TGTGCCAGCAGCTTTGCGGGGGGAGAGACCCAGTACTTC.

This chain connects TRBV19 to TRBJ1-2; unclear D gene. The CDR3 has 14 amino acids. The germline V gene has CDR1 LNHDA and CDR2 SQIVND (reference sequence). The ends were cut back, 6 bases at V and 5 bases at J, with 16 bases in the middle. The CDR3 protein is CASSPIAGRYGYTF. CDR3 coding DNA: TGTGCCAGTAGCCCCATCGCGGGGAGATATGGCTACACCTTC.

This clone is a singleton in its sample. V gene TRBV30 combines with J gene TRBJ2-5, with D uncertain. The germline CDR1 and CDR2 sequences are GTSNPN and SVGIG (reference sequence). This CDR3 spans 14 amino acids. V lost 1 base, J lost 1 base, and 10 bases lay in between. CDR3 nucleotides: TGTGCCTGGAGTGCCCCCCCGAGCCAAGAGACCCAGTACTTC. This codes for CAWSAPPSQETQYF.

The CDR3 spells CASSLFGTGTYEQYF. CDR3 nucleotide sequence: TGTGCCAGCAGCTTATTCGGCACGGGAACCTACGAGCAGTACTTC. The chain recombines TRBV7-2 with TRBJ2-7, with D possibly being TRBD2 (5 bases). CDR3 length: 15 residues. The germline V and J ends were trimmed by 2 bases and 2 bases, with 13 bases remaining between them. Looked up from germline, CDR1 is SGHTA and CDR2 is FQGNSA. Complete variable domain (other parts from reference TRBV7-2 and TRBJ2-7): GAGVSQSPSNKVTEKGKDVELRCDPISGHTALYWYRQSLGQGLEFLIYFQGNSAPDKSGLPSDRFSAERTGGSVSTLTIQRTQQEDSAVYLCASSLFGTGTYEQYFGPGTRLTVT.

The chain uses TRBV5-8 and TRBJ2-3; D might be TRBD1 or TRBD2, each matching 6 bases. CDR1 is SGHTS, CDR2 YDEGEE, per germline. V was trimmed by 3 bases and J by 9 bases, leaving 20 bases between them. This CDR3 has 15 residues. The CDR3: CASSWAGGPQGTQYF. In nucleotides, the CDR3 is TGTGCCAGCAGCTGGGCCGGGGGACCTCAGGGGACGCAGTATTTT.

The rearrangement uses TRBV6-5 and TRBJ1-4; TRBD1 might be the D (5 bases). CDR3 size: 15 residues. V gave up 7 bases and J gave up 8 bases, with 20 bases separating them. CDR1 MNHEY and CDR2 SVGAGI come from the germline V gene. The CDR3 spells CASTESGTLGEKLFF. CDR3 DNA: TGTGCCAGCACCGAATCTGGGACTTTAGGGGAAAAACTGTTTTTT.

This clone was detected only a few times. The chain is built from TRBV28 and TRBJ2-2, with 8 bases that match TRBD2. CDR3 length: 15 residues. Germline V gene lookup returns CDR1 MDHEN and CDR2 SYDVKM. After removal of 7 bases from V and 4 bases from J, the junction contained 8 bases not matched to a gene. Here the CDR3 reads CASKEGSGTTGELFF. The CDR3 DNA reads TGTGCCAGCAAGGAGGGTAGCGGGACCACCGGGGAGCTGTTTTTT.

This clone was seen once. The CDR3 is CASSLGPKETQYF. CDR3 sequence (DNA): TGTGCCAGCAGTTTAGGTCCTAAAGAGACCCAGTACTTC. This chain links TRBV27 with TRBJ2-5; D gene unclear. The germline gives CDR1 MNHEY, CDR2 SMNVEV (reference sequence). The V and J ends lost 2 bases and 3 bases respectively, with 7 bases between them. CDR3 length equals 13 residues.

A single count supports this clone. The chain recombines TRBV18 with TRBJ1-5, with 8 bases aligning to TRBD1. Germline loops: CDR1 KGHSH, CDR2 LQKENI. The trim removed 3 bases at V and 4 bases at J, leaving 2 bases unmatched. The CDR3 covers 14 residues. The CDR3 is CASSPGQENQPQHF. CDR3 DNA sequence: TGTGCCAGCTCACCGGGACAGGAAAATCAGCCCCAGCATTTT.

In this sample, this clone turned up a few times. V gene TRBV28 combines with J gene TRBJ1-5; no definite D call. Trimming pared 3 bases from V and 6 bases from J, leaving 6 bases between. CDR1 and CDR2 (germline): MDHEN, SYDVKM. This CDR3 comprises 12 residues. In nucleotides, the CDR3 is TGTGCCAGCAGTTTGCGAGGTCAGCCCCAGCATTTT. This translates into CASSLRGQPQHF.

V usage is TRBV19 and J usage is TRBJ2-3, with TRBD2 matching 10 bases. V lost 3 bases to trimming and J lost 1 base; unmatched junction nucleotides: 4. In germline, CDR1 is LNHDA, CDR2 SQIVND (reference sequence). This CDR3 contains 16 residues. CDR3 bases: TGTGCCAGTAGTATTCTAGCGGGAGTCGGCACAGATACGCAGTATTTT. Translated: CASSILAGVGTDTQYF. The variable domain in full, with the rest retrieved from reference TRBV19 and TRBJ2-3, is DGGITQSPKYLFRKEGQNVTLSCEQNLNHDAMYWYRQDPGQGLRLIYYSQIVNDFQKGDIAEGYSVSREKKESFPLTVTSAQKNPTAFYLCASSILAGVGTDTQYFGPGTRLTVL.

The rearrangement uses TRBV6-5 and TRBJ2-1; D uncertain. V was cut by 2 bases and J by 8 bases, with 4 bases left in between. CDR1 MNHEY and CDR2 SVGAGI come from the germline V gene. The CDR3 runs to 11 residues. The CDR3 sequence is CASSYSDEQFF. The CDR3 DNA follows: TGTGCCAGCAGTTACAGCGATGAGCAGTTCTTC.

The chain is built from TRBV7-9 and TRBJ1-1, with D maybe TRBD1 (5 bases). V lost 1 base and J lost 0, with 12 bases in between. The CDR3 totals 16 residues. The germline V gene encodes CDR1 SEHNR and CDR2 FQNEAQ (reference sequence). The CDR3 DNA reads TGTGCCAGCAGCTTAGTGGGGAGGGGATTGAACACTGAAGCTTTCTTT. Translated, it gives CASSLVGRGLNTEAFF. Full variable domain (outside the CDR3, taken from reference TRBV7-9 and TRBJ1-1): DTGVSQNPRHKITKRGQNVTFRCDPISEHNRLYWYRQTLGQGPEFLTYFQNEAQLEKSRLLSDRFSAERPKGSFSTLEIQRTEQGDSAMYLCASSLVGRGLNTEAFFGQGTRLTVV.

The rearrangement joins TRBV9 to TRBJ2-5; no clear D. With 8 bases removed from V and 1 base from J, the gap between germline ends came to 6 bases. The CDR3 contains 11 residues. Germline CDR1 reads SGDLS; CDR2 reads YYNGEE. CDR3: CASKTQETQYF. CDR3 DNA sequence: TGTGCCAGTAAGACCCAAGAGACCCAGTACTTC.

V is TRBV6-6 and J is TRBJ1-3; no definite D call. In germline, CDR1 is MNHNY, CDR2 SVGAGI (reference sequence). The CDR3 totals 13 residues. Trimming took off 5 bases at V and 3 bases at J, with 8 bases between the two ends. The CDR3 spells CASSLLVGNTIYF. CDR3 DNA: TGTGCCAGCAGTCTCCTGGTTGGAAACACCATATATTTT.

V usage is TRBV11-3 and J usage is TRBJ2-1; 9 bases agree with TRBD1. The CDR3 extends over 15 amino acids. CDR1 SGHNT and CDR2 YENEEA come from the germline V gene. The trim removed 2 bases at V and 4 bases at J, leaving 3 bases unmatched. CDR3 protein: CASSLRQGEYNEQFF. The CDR3 DNA reads as TGTGCCAGCAGCTTACGACAGGGGGAATACAATGAGCAGTTCTTC.

The V and J genes are TRBV21-1 and TRBJ1-6. TRBV21-1 is a recognized pseudogene. The CDR3 covers 16 residues. The CDR3 bases are TGTGCCAGCAGCAAAAGGGACGGGATGGATAATTCACCCCTCCACTTT. Amino acids: CASSKRDGMDNSPLHF.

V gene TRBV6-1 combines with J gene TRBJ2-7; TRBD2 matches at 10 bases. The trim removed 5 bases at V and 0 bases at J, leaving 4 bases unmatched. Germline V lookup: CDR1 MNHNS, CDR2 SASEGT. The CDR3 is made up of 15 amino acids. The CDR3 here is CASSQLAGSSYEQYF. The DNA for the CDR3 is TGTGCCAGCAGTCAACTAGCGGGGAGCTCCTACGAGCAGTACTTC.